The clone carrying this TCR beta chain has more than one count but fewer than ten. Its specificity is unknown. The data were obtained in a study of post-analysis software for immune sequencing data. Whole-study context: Relapsing-remitting, secondary progressive and progressive-relapsing multiple sclerosis courses were included.

Points from the study as a whole: A few TRBV segments (TRBV5-6, TRBV5-1 and TRBV20-1 among them) occurred more frequently in patients than in controls. Those samples that were prepared in the same batch co-clustered strongly by F measure. Those with multiple sclerosis, the patient group, showed significantly lower normalized Chao1 diversity than controls.

V dropped 1 base and J dropped 11; count of bases not matched to a gene: 13. The germline V gene encodes CDR1 SGHTA and CDR2 FQGNSA. The CDR3 extends over 15 amino acids. cDNA libraries of TCR beta carried unique molecular identifiers. Once about 0.85 to 10 million T cells were used, about 490,000 cDNA molecules resulted. TCRdb re-called the PCR reads with MiXCR, one entry per CDR3 protein. The sample lists 700,000 to 800,000 distinct CDR3 sequences; 30% were seen once. The chain employs TRBV7-2 and TRBJ2-5, with 7 bases fitting TRBD2. Material for sequencing was blood. The sequence derives from a girl between 5 and 17 years old with multiple sclerosis. The CDR3 sequence is CASSLVVTPRGEQYF. In nucleotides, the CDR3 is TGTGCCAGCAGCTTAGTGGTCACTCCCCGGGGGGAGCAGTACTTC.